This TCR beta chain is from a study of shared clonotypes between healthy human individuals. Study-wide results and limits: Four donors showed sharing of approximately 5% of naive CD4 clonotypes.

With respect to this clone: Its cognate antigen is unknown.

Libraries were prepared by immunoSEQ multiplex PCR; TCRdb keeps only in-frame clonotypes and omits some of them. The table lists about a million clones, 77% of them singletons. V lost 5 bases, J lost 1 base, and 11 bases lay in between. This CDR3 contains 14 residues. The germline V gene has CDR1 SEHNR and CDR2 FQNEAQ (reference sequence). Each of the donors was a healthy adult who was HIV-negative and had not had a recent acute infection or vaccination. Sequencing was done on a sample of memory CD4+ T cells from PBMCs. Stated subset: CD45RA-negative fraction. J is TRBJ1-1 and V is TRBV7-9; D unclear. The TCR was taken from a man aged 18 to 30 in good health. Some clones in this sample may be carry-over from other donors' samples. In nucleotides, the CDR3 is TGTGCCAGCAGCCACCCCCGGTGGAACACTGAAGCTTTCTTT. It translates to CASSHPRWNTEAFF.